Described below is a single TCR beta chain sequence and its context. This specimen comes from a study of blood T cell repertoires in COVID-19. Study summary: The United States, Italy and Spain were the sources of the acute and convalescent COVID-19 samples. The analysed material was cDNA or gDNA that came from T cells, B-cell-depleted T cells, or PBMCs.

The V segment lost 4 bases and the J segment 2 bases; nucleotides outside the gene matches: 6. Germline loops: CDR1 WNHNN, CDR2 SYGVQD (reference sequence). The CDR3 loop spans 16 amino acids. As handled by the study authors: Reference gene primer amplification gave nucleated cell count estimates. TCRdb's copy holds only in-frame clones and misses some; the assay was immunoSEQ multiplex PCR. That table gives V, J and clone size, and the DNA gave D and trimming. Among around 270,000 clones, around 88% were seen once, and the ten largest hold over 1.5%. Specimen: peripheral blood. The receptor comes from a man aged 25 to 40 with active or convalescent COVID-19. J is TRBJ2-1 and V is TRBV10-1; TRBD1 agrees at 9 bases. CDR3 in amino acids: CASSARDRAPYNEQFF. The CDR3 nucleotides read TGCGCCAGCAGTGCGAGGGACAGGGCGCCCTACAATGAGCAGTTCTTC.